These T cell receptor beta chains were read from a single sample in a study of cytomegalovirus exposure and HLA in healthy donors. Assay used: immunoSEQ multiplex PCR; TCRdb lists only in-frame clones, some missing. The data contain 60,000 to 70,000 clones, 60% to 70% of them singletons. The sample consisted of PBMCs. The source of these receptors is a man in his forties or fifties in good health and CMV-seropositive. The CDR3 runs from the conserved cysteine through the conserved F or W. The order of the fields is V gene, clone size, J gene, D gene, CDR3 DNA, CDR3 protein. A D gene is named only where the DNA matches it firmly. Clone size is shown for a subset of rows, as once, few, many or a class of expanded clone.

v_gene: TRBV7-2
abundance: few
j_gene: TRBJ1-1
d_gene: TRBD1
CDR3nt: TGTGCCAGCAGCTCACAGGGGGTCAGCGGCACTGAAGCTTTCTTT
CDR3aa: CASSSQGVSGTEAFF

v_gene: TRBV30
abundance: once
j_gene: TRBJ1-2
d_gene: -
CDR3nt: TGTGCCTGGAGTGTACGAGGCTATGGCTACACCTTC
CDR3aa: CAWSVRGYGYTF

v_gene: TRBV15
abundance: -
j_gene: TRBJ1-5
d_gene: -
CDR3nt: TGTGCCACCAGCAGAGATCCGGTGGTAAGCAATCAGCCCCAGCATTTT
CDR3aa: CATSRDPVVSNQPQHF

v_gene: TRBV9
abundance: -
j_gene: TRBJ2-5
d_gene: -
CDR3nt: TGTGCCAGCAGCGTAGGGGGAGAGGAGACCCAGTACTTC
CDR3aa: CASSVGGEETQYF

v_gene: TRBV5-1
abundance: -
j_gene: TRBJ2-7
d_gene: TRBD2
CDR3nt: TGCGCCAGCAGCCGAGGGACTAGCGGGAAATACGAGCAGTACTTC
CDR3aa: CASSRGTSGKYEQYF

v_gene: TRBV7-9
abundance: -
j_gene: TRBJ2-7
d_gene: -
CDR3nt: TGTGCCAGCAGCCTACCGGGACTCGATCCCTACGAGCAGTACTTC
CDR3aa: CASSLPGLDPYEQYF

v_gene: TRBV5-4
abundance: -
j_gene: TRBJ2-5
d_gene: -
CDR3nt: TGTGCCAGCAGCTTGGGTGGGGGAAGACAGGTCCAAGAGACCCAGTACTTC
CDR3aa: CASSLGGGRQVQETQYF

v_gene: TRBV6-1
abundance: few
j_gene: TRBJ1-2
d_gene: -
CDR3nt: TGTGCCAGCCGCCCGCGGGAGATCAAGGGGGGCTACACCTTC
CDR3aa: CASRPREIKGGYTF

v_gene: TRBV5-1
abundance: -
j_gene: TRBJ1-3
d_gene: -
CDR3nt: TGCGCCAGCGGAGAACAGGGTTTTTCTGGAAACACCATATATTTT
CDR3aa: CASGEQGFSGNTIYF

v_gene: TRBV11-3
abundance: few
j_gene: TRBJ2-7
d_gene: TRBD1
CDR3nt: TGTGCCAGCAGCCACCGGGACAGGGGCGGTTTGTACGAGCAGTACTTC
CDR3aa: CASSHRDRGGLYEQYF

v_gene: TRBV7-8
abundance: few
j_gene: TRBJ1-1
d_gene: -
CDR3nt: TGTGCCAGCAGTTATCAAGGTTCGGGGACTGAAGCTTTCTTT
CDR3aa: CASSYQGSGTEAFF

v_gene: TRBV6-6
abundance: -
j_gene: TRBJ1-1
d_gene: TRBD1
CDR3nt: TGTGCCAGCAGAAGGTCAGGGGGGATGAACACTGAAGCTTTCTTT
CDR3aa: CASRRSGGMNTEAFF

v_gene: TRBV10-3
abundance: -
j_gene: TRBJ2-7
d_gene: TRBD2
CDR3nt: TGTGCCATCAGTGGGACTAGCGGGCTCAAATTGTACGAGCAGTACTTC
CDR3aa: CAISGTSGLKLYEQYF

v_gene: TRBV18
abundance: -
j_gene: TRBJ2-2
d_gene: TRBD1
CDR3nt: TGTGCCAGCTCGCCACGCTCTCCGACGGGACAGGGGGCGAGCACCGGGGAGCTGTTTTTT
CDR3aa: CASSPRSPTGQGASTGELFF

v_gene: TRBV2
abundance: few
j_gene: TRBJ2-7
d_gene: -
CDR3nt: TGTGCCAGCAGTGAATCGTGGAACTACTCCTACGAGCAGTACTTC
CDR3aa: CASSESWNYSYEQYF

v_gene: TRBV25-1
abundance: -
j_gene: TRBJ2-2
d_gene: -
CDR3nt: TGTGCCAGCAGTGAATCCGTGGGCATGGCCGGGGAGCTGTTTTTT
CDR3aa: CASSESVGMAGELFF

v_gene: TRBV2
abundance: medium-sized
j_gene: TRBJ1-2
d_gene: -
CDR3nt: TGTGCCAGCATCAAGACAGCCCAGACAAACTATGGCTACACCTTC
CDR3aa: CASIKTAQTNYGYTF

v_gene: TRBV18
abundance: few
j_gene: TRBJ2-4
d_gene: TRBD2
CDR3nt: TGTGCCAGCTCACCACAGTCAGCGGGAGGAAATGGCATTCAGTACTTC
CDR3aa: CASSPQSAGGNGIQYF

v_gene: TRBV7-8
abundance: -
j_gene: TRBJ1-5
d_gene: TRBD1
CDR3nt: TGTGCCAGCAGCCCTACAGGGGAGGTTCGTCAGCCCCAGCATTTT
CDR3aa: CASSPTGEVRQPQHF

v_gene: TRBV10-3
abundance: -
j_gene: TRBJ2-1
d_gene: TRBD2
CDR3nt: TGTGCCATCAGTGGACCCGCGGGGGGGCGTTCGGATGAGCAGTTCTTC
CDR3aa: CAISGPAGGRSDEQFF

v_gene: TRBV7-8
abundance: -
j_gene: TRBJ1-1
d_gene: -
CDR3nt: TGTGCCAGCAGCCCGCACGGGGTTAACACTGAAGCTTTCTTT
CDR3aa: CASSPHGVNTEAFF

v_gene: TRBV7-3
abundance: few
j_gene: TRBJ2-1
d_gene: -
CDR3nt: TGTGCCAGCAGCCGAACCAATGGGGCCCACAATGAGCAGTTCTTC
CDR3aa: CASSRTNGAHNEQFF

v_gene: TRBV6-5
abundance: -
j_gene: TRBJ2-5
d_gene: -
CDR3nt: TGTGCCAGCAGTTACTCGACCGGGAACGCGGGCGAGACCCAGTACTTC
CDR3aa: CASSYSTGNAGETQYF

v_gene: TRBV27
abundance: once
j_gene: TRBJ2-7
d_gene: -
CDR3nt: TGTGCCAGCAGTTTGAGGCCAGCCGGGACTCACTCCTACGAGCAGTACTTC
CDR3aa: CASSLRPAGTHSYEQYF

v_gene: TRBV7-2
abundance: -
j_gene: TRBJ2-5
d_gene: -
CDR3nt: TGTGCCAGCAGCTCAAACATAGGGGGGGGCGTAAAAGAGACCCAGTACTTC
CDR3aa: CASSSNIGGGVKETQYF

v_gene: TRBV19
abundance: -
j_gene: TRBJ2-1
d_gene: TRBD1
CDR3nt: TGTGCCAGTAAACGGGACAGGGTATTTGGTGAGCAGTTCTTC
CDR3aa: CASKRDRVFGEQFF